These T cell receptor beta chains were read from a single sample in a study of cytomegalovirus exposure and HLA in healthy donors. TCRdb keeps only in-frame clones here, not all; method: immunoSEQ multiplex PCR. This sample has approximately 220,000 clones, with roughly 88% found just once. The source material was PBMCs. The source is a boy between 2 and 10 years old in good health and CMV-seronegative. CDR3s include the opening cysteine and the closing phenylalanine or tryptophan. D genes are given only for firm matches. A clone size is listed for some rows: how often the clone was seen (once, few, many), or a class if it is expanded.

d_gene: -; abundance: -; j_gene: TRBJ2-2; v_gene: TRBV5-4; len: 14; CDR3aa: CASSLLGDTGELFF; CDR3nt: TGTGCCAGCAGCTTGCTCGGAGACACCGGGGAGCTGTTTTTT
d_gene: TRBD2; abundance: -; j_gene: TRBJ2-7; v_gene: TRBV11-2; len: 19; CDR3aa: CASNKRGLAGGLRSYEQYF; CDR3nt: TGTGCCAGCAACAAAAGGGGGCTAGCGGGGGGGCTTCGCTCCTACGAGCAGTACTTC
d_gene: -; abundance: -; j_gene: TRBJ2-5; v_gene: TRBV10-3; len: 14; CDR3aa: CAISDLRGQETQYF; CDR3nt: TGTGCCATCAGTGATCTGAGGGGGCAAGAGACCCAGTACTTC
d_gene: TRBD1; abundance: few; j_gene: TRBJ1-2; v_gene: TRBV5-1; len: 14; CDR3aa: CASSLEGANYGYTF; CDR3nt: TGCGCCAGCAGCTTGGAGGGGGCCAACTATGGCTACACCTTC
d_gene: -; abundance: -; j_gene: TRBJ2-7; v_gene: TRBV5-6; len: 13; CDR3aa: CASSLGQFYEQYF; CDR3nt: TGTGCCAGCAGCTTAGGACAGTTCTACGAGCAGTACTTC
d_gene: -; abundance: once; j_gene: TRBJ2-1; v_gene: TRBV5-1; len: 11; CDR3aa: CASSLGGEQFF; CDR3nt: TGCGCCAGCAGCTTGGGAGGCGAGCAGTTCTTC
d_gene: -; abundance: -; j_gene: TRBJ2-3; v_gene: TRBV9; len: 13; CDR3aa: CASSVSTGDTQYF; CDR3nt: TGTGCCAGCAGCGTCTCAACCGGAGATACGCAGTATTTT
d_gene: TRBD2; abundance: -; j_gene: TRBJ2-1; v_gene: TRBV18; len: 17; CDR3aa: CASSRRLAGEGDGEQFF; CDR3nt: TGTGCCAGCTCACGAAGACTAGCGGGAGAAGGGGATGGTGAGCAGTTCTTC
d_gene: TRBD1; abundance: -; j_gene: TRBJ1-5; v_gene: TRBV2; len: 17; CDR3aa: CASSPGQVIRSNQPQHF; CDR3nt: TGTGCCAGCAGTCCGGGACAGGTGATAAGAAGCAATCAGCCCCAGCATTTT
d_gene: TRBD2; abundance: -; j_gene: TRBJ2-7; v_gene: TRBV19; len: 15; CDR3aa: CASSIASGLSYEQYF; CDR3nt: TGTGCCAGTAGTATCGCTAGCGGTCTCTCCTACGAGCAGTACTTC